The rows below give T cell receptor beta chains drawn from one sample of a study of early T cells in non-severe SARS-CoV-2 infection. From the 5' RACE reads, TCRdb called clonotypes with MiXCR, one entry per CDR3 protein. This table has about 49,000 distinct CDR3 sequences, over 9.5% appearing once. Sequenced: whole blood. All receptors derive from an adult who was a healthcare worker with PCR-confirmed SARS-CoV-2 infection or an uninfected control (not recorded which). The CDR3 runs from the conserved cysteine through the conserved F or W. The D gene is left open where the match is weak. Rows give clone size only sometimes, using once, few, many, or a class for an expanded clone.

j_gene: TRBJ2-7; d_gene: TRBD2; v_gene: TRBV9; abundance: NA; CDR3aa: CASSPGLAGGPLYEQYF; CDR3nt: TGTGCCAGCAGCCCCGGACTAGCGGGAGGGCCGTTATACGAGCAGTACTTC
j_gene: TRBJ1-1; d_gene: NA; v_gene: TRBV12-3/TRBV12-4; abundance: few; CDR3aa: CASSLRGDTEAFF; CDR3nt: TGTGCCAGCAGTTTACGGGGGGACACTGAAGCTTTCTTT
j_gene: TRBJ2-1; d_gene: NA; v_gene: TRBV20-1; abundance: many; CDR3aa: CSASSPWKNYNEQFF; CDR3nt: TGCAGTGCTTCTTCTCCCTGGAAAAACTACAATGAGCAGTTCTTC
j_gene: TRBJ2-7; d_gene: TRBD2; v_gene: TRBV6-5; abundance: few; CDR3aa: CASQLAGDYEQYF; CDR3nt: TGTGCCAGCCAACTAGCGGGGGACTACGAGCAGTACTTC
j_gene: TRBJ2-7; d_gene: TRBD1; v_gene: TRBV9; abundance: NA; CDR3aa: CASSVGQGHYEQYF; CDR3nt: TGTGCCAGCAGCGTTGGACAGGGGCACTACGAGCAGTACTTC
j_gene: TRBJ2-7; d_gene: NA; v_gene: TRBV9; abundance: NA; CDR3aa: CASSLQGDSYEQYF; CDR3nt: TGTGCCAGCAGCTTACAGGGCGACTCCTACGAGCAGTACTTC
j_gene: TRBJ2-7; d_gene: NA; v_gene: TRBV6-6; abundance: medium-sized; CDR3aa: CASSPLAQSSYEQYF; CDR3nt: TGTGCCAGCAGTCCACTAGCTCAGAGCTCCTACGAGCAGTACTTC
j_gene: TRBJ2-1; d_gene: TRBD2; v_gene: TRBV2; abundance: many; CDR3aa: CASNLAGGNEQFF; CDR3nt: TGTGCCAGCAATCTAGCGGGGGGAAATGAGCAGTTCTTC
j_gene: TRBJ1-2; d_gene: NA; v_gene: TRBV7-3; abundance: NA; CDR3aa: CASSPKRGATYYTF; CDR3nt: TGTGCCAGCAGCCCTAAGCGGGGGGCGACGTACTACACCTTC
j_gene: TRBJ2-5; d_gene: NA; v_gene: TRBV15; abundance: NA; CDR3aa: CATSRAPSETQYF; CDR3nt: TGTGCCACCAGCAGAGCTCCCTCAGAGACCCAGTACTTC
j_gene: TRBJ1-2; d_gene: TRBD1; v_gene: TRBV7-2; abundance: many; CDR3aa: CASSPGTGGIYGYTF; CDR3nt: TGTGCCAGCAGCCCAGGGACAGGAGGGATCTATGGCTACACCTTC
j_gene: TRBJ2-1; d_gene: TRBD2; v_gene: TRBV20-1; abundance: many; CDR3aa: CSALRLAGGPNEQFF; CDR3nt: TGCAGTGCTCTTAGACTAGCGGGAGGGCCCAATGAGCAGTTCTTC
j_gene: TRBJ2-1; d_gene: NA; v_gene: TRBV11-2; abundance: NA; CDR3aa: CASSLGGASYNEQFF; CDR3nt: TGTGCCAGCAGCTTGGGGGGGGCCTCCTACAATGAGCAGTTCTTC
j_gene: TRBJ1-3; d_gene: TRBD1; v_gene: TRBV12-5; abundance: few; CDR3aa: CASGSDREAENTIYF; CDR3nt: TGTGCTAGTGGCTCCGACAGGGAGGCTGAAAACACCATATATTTT
j_gene: TRBJ2-2; d_gene: NA; v_gene: TRBV30; abundance: NA; CDR3aa: CAWSVNTGELFF; CDR3nt: TGTGCCTGGAGCGTAAACACCGGGGAGCTGTTTTTT
j_gene: TRBJ2-7; d_gene: TRBD2; v_gene: TRBV11-2; abundance: many; CDR3aa: CASSRGGRGAYEQYF; CDR3nt: TGTGCCAGCAGCCGAGGCGGGAGGGGAGCCTACGAGCAGTACTTC
j_gene: TRBJ1-5; d_gene: NA; v_gene: TRBV6-2/TRBV6-3; abundance: many; CDR3aa: CASSSQARGNQPQHF; CDR3nt: TGTGCCAGCAGTTCGCAGGCTAGAGGGAATCAGCCCCAGCATTTT
j_gene: TRBJ2-7; d_gene: TRBD1; v_gene: TRBV5-1; abundance: few; CDR3aa: CASSWGQGAYEQYF; CDR3nt: TGCGCCAGCAGCTGGGGACAGGGAGCCTACGAGCAGTACTTC
j_gene: TRBJ2-4; d_gene: TRBD1; v_gene: TRBV20-1; abundance: many; CDR3aa: CSAPDRVGAKNIQYF; CDR3nt: TGCAGTGCTCCTGACAGGGTGGGGGCCAAAAACATTCAGTACTTC
j_gene: TRBJ1-1; d_gene: NA; v_gene: TRBV29-1; abundance: few; CDR3aa: CSVEQLNTEAFF; CDR3nt: TGCAGCGTTGAACAGCTGAACACTGAAGCTTTCTTT
j_gene: TRBJ1-2; d_gene: NA; v_gene: TRBV20-1; abundance: many; CDR3aa: CSARVPGTVIYGYTF; CDR3nt: TGCAGTGCTAGAGTTCCCGGGACGGTCATCTATGGCTACACCTTC
j_gene: TRBJ1-1; d_gene: NA; v_gene: TRBV7-2; abundance: many; CDR3aa: CASSPSGVQGQAFF; CDR3nt: TGTGCCAGCAGCCCGTCGGGGGTGCAGGGCCAAGCTTTCTTT
j_gene: TRBJ2-1; d_gene: NA; v_gene: TRBV28; abundance: many; CDR3aa: CASSQSAQGRLNEQFF; CDR3nt: TGTGCCAGCAGCCAATCGGCCCAGGGAAGACTCAATGAGCAGTTCTTC
j_gene: TRBJ2-2; d_gene: TRBD2; v_gene: TRBV5-1; abundance: NA; CDR3aa: CASRQKTSGLSGELFF; CDR3nt: TGCGCCAGCCGACAAAAGACTAGCGGCCTCTCCGGGGAGCTGTTTTTT
j_gene: TRBJ2-7; d_gene: NA; v_gene: TRBV7-3; abundance: few; CDR3aa: CASSLSVAPSYEQYF; CDR3nt: TGTGCCAGCAGCTTAAGCGTCGCGCCCTCCTACGAGCAGTACTTC
j_gene: TRBJ2-5; d_gene: NA; v_gene: TRBV7-2; abundance: many; CDR3aa: CASSAGLQETQYF; CDR3nt: TGTGCCAGCAGCGCAGGACTCCAAGAGACCCAGTACTTC
j_gene: TRBJ2-7; d_gene: NA; v_gene: TRBV30; abundance: few; CDR3aa: CASQGRSHYEQYF; CDR3nt: TGTGCCTCCCAGGGGCGATCTCACTACGAGCAGTACTTC